What follows describes a single TCR beta chain. Those enrolled, adults aged roughly 18 to 89 years, came from about two dozen US areas. These data come from a study of blood T cell repertoires in COVID-19. The CDR3 is 14 amino acids. The germline gives CDR1 SGHNT, CDR2 YYREEE (reference sequence). V lost 0 bases to trimming and J lost 3 bases, with 7 bases between them. Sequencing used immunoSEQ multiplex PCR; TCRdb keeps in-frame clones, though not all of them. The data contain 200,000 to 250,000 clones, approximately 85% of them singletons. V is TRBV5-4 and J is TRBJ1-3, with D uncertain. The specimen sequenced was PBMCs or T cells enriched from blood (not recorded which). This clonotype was obtained from a woman in her forties or fifties with acute COVID-19. CDR3 residues: CASSLDRYGNTIYF. Here the CDR3 DNA reads TGTGCCAGCAGCTTGGACAGATATGGAAACACCATATATTTT.